This TCR beta chain originates from a study of regulatory T cells in long-lasting Graves disease. In this sample, this clonotype turned up a few times. As to time point: newly diagnosed GD, antithyroid drugs for less than 3 months. RNA extracted from PBMCs served as the sequencing template. The germline CDR1 and CDR2 sequences are DFQATT and SNEGSKA (reference sequence). The trim removed 6 bases at V and 6 bases at J, leaving 19 bases unmatched. The CDR3 runs 16 residues. With iRepertoire HTBI primers and Arm-PCR of CDR3 regions, TCR beta libraries were built. TCRdb reanalysed the multiplex PCR reads using MiXCR and keeps one entry per CDR3 protein. This sample has fewer than 400,000 distinct CDR3 sequences, with about 18% found just once.

Sequenced material: peripheral blood mononuclear cells (PBMCs), taken at new diagnosis, from a patient treated with antithyroid drugs. The chain couples TRBV20-1 to TRBJ2-7; 8 positions agree with TRBD1. The receptor was derived from a female donor with Graves disease. CDR3 protein: CSAEQGVPSKASEQYF. The CDR3, as DNA: TGCAGTGCAGAACAGGGGGTCCCCTCTAAGGCTTCCGAGCAGTACTTC.